This TCR beta chain was captured by sequencing in a study of CD4+ T cells in melanoma. Profiled with immunoSEQ multiplex PCR; TCRdb holds only in-frame clones, not every one. The top ten hold 3% to 4% of the sample, which has about 110,000 clones, 92% seen once. Turning to this clone: Its antigen is currently unknown.

With 1 base removed from V and 3 bases from J, the gap between germline ends came to 19 bases. Germline V gene sequence: CDR1 LGHNA, CDR2 YSLEER. The CDR3 covers 17 residues. Study-level findings and limits: Reportedly, melanoma neoantigen-specific CD4+ T cells showed varied differentiation states. A reported correlation linked neoantigen-specific CD4+ T cells to CD8+, macrophage and B cell function.

The receptor was isolated from a human donor with melanoma. The sequenced material came from peripheral blood. The J gene is TRBJ2-7, the V gene TRBV4-3; D possibly uses TRBD1 or TRBD2 (6 bases each). In nucleotides, the CDR3 is TGCGCCAGCAGCCAAGTTTATGGGGGGCCACCTTACTACGAGCAGTACTTC. Encoded protein: CASSQVYGGPPYYEQYF.